This T cell receptor beta chain was retrieved from a study of blood T cells in healthy people across ages. Points from the study as a whole: A roughly linear fall in TCR beta diversity per million T cells was seen with increasing age. The authors considered diversity estimates from one million T cells to be underestimates.

CDR1 is WSHSY and CDR2 is SAAADI in the germline V gene. V was cut by 0 bases and J by 2 bases, with 20 bases left in between. The CDR3 extends over 19 amino acids. This clonotype was detected a few times. The antigen remains unidentified. A sample-barcoded 5' primer and a J-beta primer mix were used in a second PCR of roughly 7 to 11 cycles. Every sample gave at least 3 million paired-end reads containing CDR3. Each CDR3 protein gets one entry after TCRdb re-called the 5' RACE reads with MiXCR. The table has roughly 1.6 million distinct CDR3 sequences, almost 35% seen once; the top ten hold roughly 12%.

The clonotype was recovered from a woman under 40 in good health. This rearrangement joins TRBV10-2 to TRBJ2-1, with D hard to call. Sequenced sample: blood. CDR3 bases: TGCGCCAGCAGTGAGTCGGGGTCACTAACGGTTTCCCCCTACAATGAGCAGTTCTTC. It yields the protein CASSESGSLTVSPYNEQFF.